The present entry profiles one T cell receptor beta chain with its context. This sample stems from a study of cytomegalovirus exposure and HLA in healthy donors. Primers for the PCR totalled 60 Vbeta and 13 Jbeta. TCRdb keeps only in-frame clones here, not all; method: immunoSEQ multiplex PCR. The sample gives over 100,000 clones, 76% of which show up once; 7.7% is in the top ten. The germline V gene encodes CDR1 MNHEY and CDR2 SMNVEV (reference sequence). This CDR3 has 14 amino acids. With V trimmed by 4 bases and J by 4 bases, 6 bases remained unmatched. The chain has TRBV27 and TRBJ1-1, with TRBD1 identical over 7 bases. The TCR was taken from a woman between 45 and 60 years old in good health and CMV-seropositive. Sequencing was performed on PBMCs. The CDR3 nucleotides read TGTGCCAGCAGTTCACGGACAGGCGGCACTGAAGCTTTCTTT. Its protein product is CASSSRTGGTEAFF.